This is a list of T cell receptor beta chains from one sample in a study of patients and donors after allogeneic stem cell transplantation. TCRdb ran MiXCR on the RT-PCR reads and lists one entry per CDR3 protein. Of roughly 940,000 distinct CDR3 sequences detected, roughly 18% appear once; the ten largest clones hold under 6.5%. Source material: blood, either unsorted or a sorted T cell fraction (not recorded which). The receptors stem from a human donor who was either an allogeneic HSCT recipient or a stem cell or donor lymphocyte infusion donor (not recorded which). It is not recorded whose cells these are; they may come from a transplant donor. Each CDR3 is given with its conserved first and last residue. The order of the fields is V gene, J gene, CDR3 length, CDR3 protein.

>TRBV3-1|TRBJ1-5|14
CASSQGHSNQPQHF
>TRBV14|TRBJ2-3|14
CASGLAGSTDTQYF
>TRBV4-3|TRBJ2-2|15
CASSQDRRNTGELFF
>TRBV7-6|TRBJ2-1|16
CASSLGGGRMSNEQFF
>TRBV12-5|TRBJ1-5|17
CASGPLPGTGNNQPQHF
>TRBV6-2/TRBV6-3|TRBJ1-2|13
CASSPRILYGYTF
>TRBV6-1|TRBJ1-1|15
CASTIRPGTRSGAFF
>TRBV3-1|TRBJ2-2|14
CASQPRRLGGELFF
>TRBV29-1|TRBJ2-7|13
CSALSGTSYEQYF
>TRBV15|TRBJ2-1|16
CATSDGTSGGYNEQFF
>TRBV6-5|TRBJ2-7|15
CASSYDKPNYYEQYF
>TRBV5-1|TRBJ1-1|14
CASSERAGNTEAFF
>TRBV24-1|TRBJ1-1|15
CATSNSGEKNTEAFF
>TRBV12-3/TRBV12-4|TRBJ2-1|14
CASSRFDGYNEQFF
>TRBV6-5|TRBJ2-7|15
CASSYGAVLSYEQYF
>TRBV24-1|TRBJ2-2|16
CATSDWGDRFTGELFF
>TRBV6-5|TRBJ2-2|14
CASSSGWSTGELFF
>TRBV11-2|TRBJ1-1|19
CASSLRRGGGSVRNTEAFF
>TRBV7-2|TRBJ2-2|16
CASSLRLAGGHGELFF
>TRBV20-1|TRBJ1-5|14
CSASSGRGNQPQHF
>TRBV14|TRBJ2-2|17
CASSQDTGRLVAGELFF
>TRBV20-1|TRBJ1-3|14
CSAKIGGASNTIYF
>TRBV6-4|TRBJ2-1|14
CASSDSWREKEQFF
>TRBV7-3|TRBJ2-1|15
CASSLNGGRINEQFF
>TRBV4-3|TRBJ2-1|15
CASSQDRQGGNEQFF
>TRBV7-9|TRBJ2-3|17
CASSSRGLAGEGDTQYF
>TRBV18|TRBJ2-2|17
CASSPRGAGLNTGELFF
>TRBV27|TRBJ1-5|13
CASSLIGNQPQHF
>TRBV5-1|TRBJ2-7|16
CASNLEAGGMRNEQYF
>TRBV5-1|TRBJ2-6|15
CASSRDRAGANVLTF
>TRBV12-3/TRBV12-4|TRBJ1-1|11
CASSLLGGAFF
>TRBV19|TRBJ1-1|14
CASSTQGTNTEAFF
>TRBV20-1|TRBJ1-3|14
CSARPGGFGYTIYF
>TRBV18|TRBJ2-7|13
CASSPPAAAEQYF
>TRBV4-2|TRBJ2-1|16
CASSPSGLAAYNEQFF
>TRBV6-5|TRBJ1-2|12
CACHGRPYGYTF
>TRBV12-3/TRBV12-4|TRBJ2-1|12
CASSSQMHEQFF
>TRBV6-2/TRBV6-3|TRBJ2-1|15
CASSLTGGFLNEQFF
>TRBV27|TRBJ2-7|14
CASSGLLAGSEQYF
>TRBV12-3/TRBV12-4|TRBJ1-6|14
CASRVSSYNSPLHF
>TRBV6-1|TRBJ1-1|14
CASRRPGQNTEAFF